This T cell receptor (beta chain) was documented in a study of Graves' ophthalmopathy and Graves' hyperthyroidism. CDR3 regions of TCR beta were amplified from RNA transcripts. HTBI primers primed a first-round RT-PCR, and a second-round multiplex PCR followed. TCRdb re-derived calls from the multiplex PCR reads in MiXCR, one entry per CDR3 protein. In the table there are approximately 460,000 distinct CDR3 sequences, around an eighth of which are singletons. General study points: With approximately 88% sensitivity and around 80% specificity, a 13-signature model separated ophthalmopathy from stable hyperthyroidism. Ophthalmopathy progression prediction by the model yielded a sensitivity of about 68% and a specificity of 72.22%.

This clonotype was counted many times. The antigen is not known. Sequencing used blood. This sequence was found in a woman aged 25 to 39 with Graves' ophthalmopathy.

The CDR3 coding sequence is TGTGCCAGCAGTTACAGGGGGCGCGGAAACACCATATATTTT. This gives the protein CASSYRGRGNTIYF. The chain has TRBV12-3 or TRBV12-4 and TRBJ1-3; 9 positions agree with TRBD1. The CDR3 has 14 residues. The trim removed 4 bases at V and 4 bases at J, leaving 2 bases unmatched.